Listed below are T cell receptor beta chains from one sample, sequenced in a study of breast tumors, draining lymph nodes, adjacent tissues. TCRdb analysed the multiplex PCR reads with MiXCR anew, one entry per CDR3 protein. This sample has 25,000 or so distinct CDR3 sequences, with about 70% found just once. What was sequenced was tumor-adjacent breast tissue. The receptors here all came from a female donor with breast cancer. Some clones in this sample may be carry-over from other donors' samples. CDR3s include the opening cysteine and the closing phenylalanine or tryptophan. Fields, in order: J gene, clone size, V gene, CDR3 length, D gene, CDR3 DNA, CDR3 protein. D genes are given only for firm matches. Size is omitted from some rows. Given values are once, few, many or a class for expanded clones.

J: TRBJ1-3; size: NA; V: TRBV7-9; length: 15; D: NA; DNA: TGTGCCAGCAGCTTAGGGGACTGGTCCCTAAACACCATATATTTT; CDR3: CASSLGDWSLNTIYF
J: TRBJ1-6; size: NA; V: TRBV20-1; length: 17; D: NA; DNA: TGCAGTGCTCCAGATCGCCTCCAGGGTTCCTATAATTCACCCCTCCACTTT; CDR3: CSAPDRLQGSYNSPLHF
J: TRBJ1-5; size: NA; V: TRBV12-3/TRBV12-4; length: 15; D: TRBD1; DNA: TGTGCCAGCAGTTTTCGGACAGGGAGTAATCAGCCCCAGCATTTT; CDR3: CASSFRTGSNQPQHF
J: TRBJ2-7; size: few; V: TRBV10-3; length: 13; D: TRBD2; DNA: TGTGCCACTTATCCCGGGACTAGCGGGAATCAGTACTTC; CDR3: CATYPGTSGNQYF
J: TRBJ1-2; size: medium-sized; V: TRBV5-6; length: 16; D: NA; DNA: TGTGCCAGCAGCTTGGAGGCCGTTGGATGGGCCTATGGCTACACCTTC; CDR3: CASSLEAVGWAYGYTF
J: TRBJ2-7; size: NA; V: TRBV7-6; length: 15; D: TRBD1; DNA: TGTGCCAGCAGCTTAATGGCAGGGGGCGAGTACGAGCAGTACTTC; CDR3: CASSLMAGGEYEQYF
J: TRBJ2-7; size: NA; V: TRBV12-3/TRBV12-4; length: 19; D: TRBD2; DNA: TGTGCCAGCAGCGATCGTACGGGGACTAGCGGGAGAGTTTCCTACGAGCAGTACTTC; CDR3: CASSDRTGTSGRVSYEQYF
J: TRBJ1-2; size: medium-sized; V: TRBV5-5; length: 14; D: NA; DNA: TGTGCCAGCAGCTTGGGGGGAGTAAACTATGGCTACACCTTC; CDR3: CASSLGGVNYGYTF
J: TRBJ2-2; size: medium-sized; V: TRBV5-6; length: 16; D: NA; DNA: TGTGCCAGCAGCTTCGGAGGACCGATGGACACCGGGGAGCTGTTTTTT; CDR3: CASSFGGPMDTGELFF
J: TRBJ2-5; size: NA; V: TRBV20-1; length: 13; D: NA; DNA: TGCAGTGCTAGAGATATCCCACAAGAGACCCAGTACTTC; CDR3: CSARDIPQETQYF
J: TRBJ2-1; size: medium-sized; V: TRBV20-1; length: 12; D: NA; DNA: TGCAGTGCATCAGAAATCTACAATGAGCAGTTCTTC; CDR3: CSASEIYNEQFF
J: TRBJ2-2; size: NA; V: TRBV12-3/TRBV12-4; length: 14; D: NA; DNA: TGTGCCAGCAGTTTAGCGTGGGGCGCCGGGGAGCTGTTTTTT; CDR3: CASSLAWGAGELFF
J: TRBJ1-2; size: NA; V: TRBV19; length: 15; D: NA; DNA: TGTGCCAGTAAATCAATCGTGGGCATACTCTATGGCTACACCTTC; CDR3: CASKSIVGILYGYTF
J: TRBJ2-7; size: medium-sized; V: TRBV19; length: 15; D: TRBD2; DNA: TGTGCCAGTAGTAGGACTAGTTTCAGCTCCTACGAGCAGTACTTC; CDR3: CASSRTSFSSYEQYF
J: TRBJ2-1; size: NA; V: TRBV30; length: 13; D: NA; DNA: TGTGCCTGGACTGGAGGCAGTTACAATGAGCAGTTCTTC; CDR3: CAWTGGSYNEQFF
J: TRBJ2-1; size: NA; V: TRBV20-1; length: 14; D: TRBD2; DNA: TGCAGTGCTAAAACTAGCGGGGATAGTAATGAGCGGTTCTTC; CDR3: CSAKTSGDSNERFF
J: TRBJ1-5; size: NA; V: TRBV6-6; length: 15; D: NA; DNA: TGTGCCAGCTCGCGGGGTCTGAACCTTAATCAGCCCCAGCATTTT; CDR3: CASSRGLNLNQPQHF
J: TRBJ2-7; size: few; V: TRBV5-1; length: 15; D: TRBD2; DNA: TGCGCCAGCAGCTTGGGACTAGCGGGAACAGACGAGCAGTACTTC; CDR3: CASSLGLAGTDEQYF
J: TRBJ2-1; size: NA; V: TRBV20-1; length: 14; D: TRBD1; DNA: TGCAGCACACAGGGGGTCGGAAGTACTTATGAGCAGTTCTTC; CDR3: CSTQGVGSTYEQFF
J: TRBJ1-4; size: NA; V: TRBV19; length: 13; D: NA; DNA: TGTGCCAGTAGTAACGGCAGGGAGGGAAAACTGTTTTTT; CDR3: CASSNGREGKLFF
J: TRBJ2-1; size: NA; V: TRBV7-3; length: 12; D: NA; DNA: TGTGCCAGCAGCACCGGGGTCAATGAGCAGTTCTTC; CDR3: CASSTGVNEQFF
J: TRBJ1-2; size: many; V: TRBV27; length: 13; D: NA; DNA: TGTGCCAGCAGTTTCAATACTAACTATGGCTACACCTTC; CDR3: CASSFNTNYGYTF
J: TRBJ2-3; size: many; V: TRBV9; length: 16; D: TRBD2; DNA: TGTGCCAGCAGCGTAGTTGGCGGGAGGGGACAAGATACGCAGTATTTT; CDR3: CASSVVGGRGQDTQYF
J: TRBJ1-4; size: NA; V: TRBV18; length: 12; D: NA; DNA: TGTGCCAGCCCACCACCTAATGAAAAACTGTTTTTT; CDR3: CASPPPNEKLFF
J: TRBJ2-1; size: NA; V: TRBV11-1; length: 12; D: NA; DNA: TGTGCCAGCAGCTTGAGCTTCCATGAGCAGTTCTTC; CDR3: CASSLSFHEQFF
J: TRBJ1-5; size: many; V: TRBV9; length: 15; D: NA; DNA: TGTGCCAGCAGCGTAGGGGCCGATAGCAATCAGCCCCAGCATTTT; CDR3: CASSVGADSNQPQHF
J: TRBJ2-7; size: medium-sized; V: TRBV2; length: 15; D: NA; DNA: TGTGCCAGCAAACCATTAAGCGGACCGGGCTACGAGCAGTACTTC; CDR3: CASKPLSGPGYEQYF
J: TRBJ2-3; size: NA; V: TRBV9; length: 15; D: TRBD2; DNA: TGTGCCAGCAGCGACCGAATAGCGGGAGGGGATACGCAGTATTTT; CDR3: CASSDRIAGGDTQYF
J: TRBJ1-1; size: NA; V: TRBV5-4; length: 17; D: TRBD1; DNA: TGTGCCAGCAGCCTACAGCCGGGACAGGGGGCCGACACTGAAGCTTTCTTT; CDR3: CASSLQPGQGADTEAFF
J: TRBJ2-7; size: few; V: TRBV7-6; length: 13; D: TRBD1; DNA: TGTGCCAGCAGCACGGACAGGGGGCACGAGCAGTACTTC; CDR3: CASSTDRGHEQYF
J: TRBJ1-5; size: NA; V: TRBV20-1; length: 12; D: TRBD1; DNA: TGCAGTGCACAGGGGGGGAATCAGCCCCAGCATTTT; CDR3: CSAQGGNQPQHF
J: TRBJ2-1; size: NA; V: TRBV20-1; length: 17; D: TRBD2; DNA: TGCAGTGCTAGAGTCGAAACTAGCGAGCTGCTATCGAATGAGCAGTTCTTC; CDR3: CSARVETSELLSNEQFF
J: TRBJ1-5; size: many; V: TRBV30; length: 13; D: NA; DNA: TGTGCCTGGAGTGTACAAGGATATCAGCCCCAGCATTTT; CDR3: CAWSVQGYQPQHF
J: TRBJ2-1; size: NA; V: TRBV7-2; length: 15; D: NA; DNA: TGTGCCAGCAGCTCTAGTCGCGGTAGCTACAATGAGCAGTTCTTC; CDR3: CASSSSRGSYNEQFF
J: TRBJ2-7; size: few; V: TRBV4-1; length: 17; D: TRBD1; DNA: TGCGCCAGCAGCCAAAGTCTGTACCGGGACAGCTCCTACGAGCAGTACTTC; CDR3: CASSQSLYRDSSYEQYF
J: TRBJ2-6; size: NA; V: TRBV19; length: 15; D: TRBD1; DNA: TGTGCCAGTAGCCCCAGGGGGCGTGGGGCCAACGTCCTGACTTTC; CDR3: CASSPRGRGANVLTF
J: TRBJ1-6; size: NA; V: TRBV5-6; length: 13; D: NA; DNA: TGTGCCAGCAGCTCGGGACTGGGATCACCCCTCCACTTT; CDR3: CASSSGLGSPLHF
J: TRBJ1-2; size: NA; V: TRBV28; length: 14; D: NA; DNA: TGTGCCAGCATGTCGACACGGATGAACTATGGCTACACCTTC; CDR3: CASMSTRMNYGYTF
J: TRBJ2-7; size: NA; V: TRBV5-5; length: 18; D: TRBD1; DNA: TGTGCCAGCAGCTTGGCCGTGGGGGGCCAGGGGGCTTCTTACGAGCAGTACTTC; CDR3: CASSLAVGGQGASYEQYF
J: TRBJ2-7; size: NA; V: TRBV20-1; length: 12; D: NA; DNA: TGCAGTGTTACCGGCGGAGCCCACGAGCAGTACTTC; CDR3: CSVTGGAHEQYF
J: TRBJ2-7; size: medium-sized; V: TRBV20-1; length: 15; D: TRBD2; DNA: TGCAGTGCCCCCCTGCCGGGACTAGAAGCCTACGAGCAGTACTTC; CDR3: CSAPLPGLEAYEQYF
J: TRBJ2-7; size: NA; V: TRBV2; length: 12; D: NA; DNA: TGTGCCAGCAGTGATCTGGGCGACGAGCAGTACTTC; CDR3: CASSDLGDEQYF
J: TRBJ2-1; size: NA; V: TRBV11-2; length: 16; D: NA; DNA: TGTGCCAGCAGCTTATATCAGGCAAATTCCTACAATGAGCAGTTCTTC; CDR3: CASSLYQANSYNEQFF
J: TRBJ1-2; size: NA; V: TRBV4-1; length: 14; D: TRBD1; DNA: TGCGCCAGCAGCTCCCGGGACAGGGAAGACGGCTACACCTTC; CDR3: CASSSRDREDGYTF
J: TRBJ2-7; size: NA; V: TRBV5-1; length: 14; D: TRBD2; DNA: TGCGCCAGCAGCTGTATTACTAGCGGGAGCCTCTTTTGCTTC; CDR3: CASSCITSGSLFCF
J: TRBJ2-3; size: NA; V: TRBV15; length: 12; D: NA; DNA: TGTGCCACCAGTCATTCTCGTGATACGCAGTATTTT; CDR3: CATSHSRDTQYF
J: TRBJ2-7; size: once; V: TRBV20-1; length: 14; D: TRBD2; DNA: TGCAGTGCTAGAAGTCTAGCGGGAGAATACGAGCAGTACTTC; CDR3: CSARSLAGEYEQYF
J: TRBJ2-1; size: many; V: TRBV10-2; length: 15; D: NA; DNA: TGCGCCAGCAGGGGGGCTGAGAGCTCCTACAATGAGCAGTTCTTC; CDR3: CASRGAESSYNEQFF